This TCR beta chain is drawn from a study of T cells after posttransplantation cyclophosphamide. Study observations and caveats: Donor-recipient repertoire similarity was low at 1-2 months, rising over year one. After PTCy, TRB diversity resembled that of CNI/methotrexate controls. Blood and skin or GI T cell repertoires showed limited TRB overlap.

Method: immunoSEQ multiplex PCR; TCRdb's copy keeps in-frame clones and lacks some. The sample records 15,000 to 20,000 clones, roughly 85% being singletons. A note on this clone: Its matching antigen is unknown.

From germline, CDR1 is SGHNT and CDR2 YYREEE (reference sequence). J lost 9 bases, V lost 3 bases, and 13 bases had no gene match. This CDR3 region has 17 residues. Methotrexate plus calcineurin inhibitor accompanied controls' myeloablative marrow transplants; sampling was 1 year later. The sequence derives from a female patient aged 18 to 29 who received an allogeneic stem cell transplant from an unrelated donor, was CMV-positive, and had acute and chronic GVHD. Some T cells may be supplied by the graft donor. The chain employs TRBV5-4 and TRBJ1-6; 9 nucleotides line up with TRBD1. The source material was PBMCs, sampled after allogeneic stem cell transplant with calcineurin inhibitor and methotrexate. The DNA of the CDR3 is TGTGCCAGCAGCTCAAAACAACCGGGACAGGGAGGTTCACCCCTCCACTTT. Its protein product is CASSSKQPGQGGSPLHF. The full variable domain, in which reference TRBV5-4 and TRBJ1-6 provide the parts outside the CDR3, is ETGVTQSPTHLIKTRGQQVTLRCSSQSGHNTVSWYQQALGQGPQFIFQYYREEENGRGNFPPRFSGLQFPNYSSELNVNALELDDSALYLCASSSKQPGQGGSPLHFGNGTRLTVT.